This record looks at one TCR beta chain sequence and its context. Losses at the gene ends were 4 bases for V and 5 bases for J; bases not matched to a gene: 7. The CDR3 is 15 amino acids. Germline CDR1 is SGHNT and CDR2 is YYREEE (reference sequence). The record originates from a study of blood T cell repertoires in COVID-19. About the study: The analysed material was cDNA or gDNA that came from T cells, B-cell-depleted T cells, or PBMCs.

Authors' analysis steps: Reference gene primers were amplified, and this amplification served to estimate nucleated cell counts. Repertoires were generated with immunoSEQ multiplex PCR, while TCRdb's copy carries only in-frame clones and drops some. The D gene and trimming were derived from the DNA, and the V and J assignments and clone size from that table. The sample yields about 59,000 clones, around 79% seen once. The TCR comes from a man in his 60s with acute or convalescent COVID-19. The specimen was peripheral blood. The chain is built from TRBV5-4 and TRBJ2-3; TRBD2 matches 10 bases. The CDR3 region is CASSPSGRVGDTQYF. The DNA for the CDR3 is TGTGCCAGCAGCCCGAGCGGGAGGGTAGGAGATACGCAGTATTTT.